The T cell receptor (beta chain) under discussion was sequenced for a study of CD8 T cells in ankylosing spondylitis. The germline V gene has CDR1 SGHVS and CDR2 FNYEAQ. The CDR3 covers 13 residues. Trimming left V 5 bases short and J 9 bases short, with 14 bases between. In making TCR beta libraries, quantitative 5'-RACE with molecular barcodes was used. One entry per CDR3 protein, called by TCRdb with MiXCR from the 5' RACE reads. Of some 250,000 distinct CDR3 sequences listed, over 8.5% are singletons. Study-wide results and caveats: Seemingly distinctive of ankylosing spondylitis blood was a TCR beta motif formed by eight highly homologous variants. With a CD8+ phenotype, disease-linked clones were relatively rare in peripheral blood.

In its sample, this clonotype was seen a few times. No antigen is known for it. The chain combines TRBV7-6 with TRBJ2-1; possibly TRBD2 for D (7 bases). The receptor comes from a male donor with ankylosing spondylitis or in good health (not recorded which). Sequenced sample: blood, either unsorted or a sorted T cell fraction (not recorded which). CDR3 in amino acids: CASSPGGLGEQFF. As DNA, the CDR3 is TGTGCCAGCAGCCCCGGGGGGCTCGGTGAGCAGTTCTTC.